This passage covers 32 T cell receptor beta chains from one sample sequenced in a study of T-cell memory formation after mild COVID-19. TCRdb re-called the 5' RACE reads with MiXCR, one entry per CDR3 protein. The sample consists of almost 550,000 distinct CDR3 sequences, about a fifth of them appearing once. Sequencing was done on a sample of PBMCs or a T cell subset sorted from them (not recorded which). The receptors stem from an adult woman who had mild COVID-19 (a few samples of this study predate the infection). Cell type and time point are not known.

The V and J genes are TRBV18 and TRBJ2-3; 11 nucleotides agree with TRBD2. V was pared by 2 bases and J by 2 bases, with 3 bases of the junction left unmatched. Looked up from germline, CDR1 is KGHSH and CDR2 is LQKENI. This CDR3 has 16 residues. DNA for the CDR3: TGTGCCAGCTCACCAACTAGCGGGGGCACCACAGATACGCAGTATTTT. It is translated as CASSPTSGGTTDTQYF.

Ten or more counts support this clonotype. V usage is TRBV7-6 and J usage is TRBJ2-7; maybe TRBD1 (6 bases). The CDR3 is 19 residues long. V was clipped by 5 bases and J by 3 bases, with 29 bases between them. Per germline, CDR1 SGHVS and CDR2 FNYEAQ. CDR3 DNA: TGTGCCAGCAGCAGAGAACAGGGAACAAGTAACGCAAGAGTCTACGAGCAGTACTTC. This sequence encodes CASSREQGTSNARVYEQYF.

This clonotype was picked up a small number of times. V gene TRBV7-3 combines with J gene TRBJ2-1; D unclear. The CDR3 is made up of 13 amino acids. Germline CDR1 and CDR2: SGHTA and FQGTGA. Trimming pared 2 bases from V and 10 bases from J, leaving 12 bases between. The DNA for the CDR3 is TGTGCCAGCAGCTTATCTGGGTTGAGCGAGCAGTTCTTC. This sequence encodes CASSLSGLSEQFF.

This clonotype was counted many times. The chain carries TRBV15 and TRBJ1-3, with a possible D match to TRBD1 (5 bases). Trimming cost V 0 bases and J 6 bases, with 18 bases left between them. The CDR3 is 17 residues long. Germline V gives CDR1 LNHNV, CDR2 YYDKDF (reference sequence). For the CDR3, the DNA is TGTGCCACCAGCAGAGATCGGGCAGGGAGGGTGGAAAACACCATATATTTT. This translates into CATSRDRAGRVENTIYF.

There are a few counts of this clonotype. The chain is built from TRBV6-1 and TRBJ1-1, with 9 bases matching TRBD1. Per the germline V gene, CDR1 is MNHNS and CDR2 is SASEGT. The V segment lost 4 bases and the J segment 4 bases; nucleotides outside the gene matches: 4. This CDR3 is built from 14 residues. The CDR3 here is CASSAGQGFTEAFF. The CDR3 DNA reads TGTGCCAGCAGTGCCGGACAGGGGTTCACTGAAGCTTTCTTT.

This clonotype was seen a few times. This chain links TRBV7-9 with TRBJ2-2, with 7 bases fitting TRBD1. Germline CDR1 reads SEHNR; CDR2 reads FQNEAQ (reference sequence). Trimming took 6 bases from V and 2 from J; bases not matched to a gene: 6. The CDR3 loop spans 15 amino acids. The CDR3 nucleotides are TGTGCCAGCAGACCGGACAGGTTCAACACCGGGGAGCTGTTTTTT. Translating it yields CASRPDRFNTGELFF.

This clonotype was found a few times. The chain is built from TRBV7-3 and TRBJ2-1, with TRBD2 identical over 8 bases. The junction had 8 bases not matched to a gene; V was cut back by 1 base and J by 6 bases. CDR1 SGHTA and CDR2 FQGTGA come from the germline V gene. This CDR3 spans 16 amino acids. The CDR3 loop reads CASSLIPGGPGNEQFF. For the CDR3, the DNA is TGTGCCAGCAGCTTAATTCCGGGGGGGCCTGGCAATGAGCAGTTCTTC. The complete variable domain, with remaining parts taken from reference TRBV7-3 and TRBJ2-1, reads GAGVSQTPSNKVTEKGKYVELRCDPISGHTALYWYRQSLGQGPEFLIYFQGTGAADDSGLPNDRFFAVRPEGSVSTLKIQRTERGDSAVYLCASSLIPGGPGNEQFFGPGTRLTVL.

This chain links TRBV5-1 with TRBJ2-3, with 10 bases fitting TRBD2. The CDR3 is made up of 15 amino acids. Germline CDR1 SGHRS, CDR2 YFSETQ. V lost 4 bases to trimming and J lost 5 bases; unmatched junction nucleotides: 7. Here the CDR3 DNA reads TGCGCCAGCAGCGAAAGCGGGGGGGCCCAAGATACGCAGTATTTT. It encodes CASSESGGAQDTQYF.

The gene calls are TRBV5-1 and TRBJ2-7, with TRBD2 matching over 9 bases. The ends lost 0 bases at V and 4 bases at J; junction bases unmatched: 23. Germline V gene data show CDR1 as SGHRS and CDR2 as YFSETQ. CDR3 length: 21 amino acids. The CDR3 is CASSLERGVLDERWFQYEQYF. The CDR3 region has the DNA TGCGCCAGCAGCTTGGAGCGGGGGGTCTTAGATGAAAGATGGTTCCAGTACGAGCAGTACTTC. Full variable domain (rest looked up from reference TRBV5-1 and TRBJ2-7): KAGVTQTPRYLIKTRGQQVTLSCSPISGHRSVSWYQQTPGQGLQFLFEYFSETQRNKGNFPGRFSGRQFSNSRSEMNVSTLELGDSALYLCASSLERGVLDERWFQYEQYFGPGTRLTVT.

This chain uses TRBV29-1 with TRBJ1-2; weak D call: TRBD1 (5 bases). V was shortened by 3 bases and J by 6 bases, with 20 bases between the two germline ends. CDR3 length: 15 residues. Germline V lookup: CDR1 SQVTM, CDR2 ANQGSEA. The CDR3 is CSVEDPRGLAHGYTF. Here the CDR3 DNA reads TGCAGCGTTGAGGACCCCCGGGGACTCGCTCATGGCTACACCTTC. Drawing the rest from reference TRBV29-1 and TRBJ1-2, the complete variable domain is SAVISQKPSRDICQRGTSLTIQCQVDSQVTMMFWYRQQPGQSLTLIATANQGSEATYESGFVIDKFPISRPNLTFSTLTVSNMSPEDSSIYLCSVEDPRGLAHGYTFGSGTRLTVV.

There are many counts of this clonotype. The chain carries TRBV12-3 or TRBV12-4 and TRBJ2-2; D remains ambiguous. Trimming pared 3 bases from V and 5 bases from J, leaving 7 bases between. The CDR3 spans 13 residues. The DNA of the CDR3 is TGTGCCAGCAGTTTCTGGGTGACCGGGGAGCTGTTTTTT. This gives the protein CASSFWVTGELFF.

V usage is TRBV6-5 and J usage is TRBJ1-4; TRBD1 might be the D (6 bases). In germline, CDR1 is MNHEY, CDR2 SVGAGI. Trimming left V 6 bases short and J 5 bases short, with 13 bases between. The CDR3 length is 14 residues. The CDR3 DNA is TGTGCCAGCAGCTGGGACATCTCAAATGAAAAACTGTTTTTT. Translation gives CASSWDISNEKLFF.

The chain links TRBV5-1 to TRBJ1-1; 9 bases fit TRBD1. Germline CDR1 reads SGHRS; CDR2 reads YFSETQ. This CDR3 spans 15 amino acids. The junction had 8 bases not matched to a gene; V was cut back by 4 bases and J by 4 bases. For the CDR3, the DNA is TGCGCCAGCAGCCCTTTACCGACAGGGGGCACTGAAGCTTTCTTT. Protein product: CASSPLPTGGTEAFF.

The V and J genes are TRBV11-2 and TRBJ2-7; 7 nucleotides align to TRBD1. The CDR3 length is 14 residues. The ends lost 4 bases at V and 5 bases at J; junction bases unmatched: 8. Germline CDR1 reads SGHAT; CDR2 reads FQNNGV. CDR3 coding DNA: TGTGCCAGCAGCTCCCCTTACAGGGGCCACGAGCAGTACTTC. Its translation: CASSSPYRGHEQYF. Variable domain in full (rest from reference TRBV11-2 and TRBJ2-7): EAGVAQSPRYKIIEKRQSVAFWCNPISGHATLYWYQQILGQGPKLLIQFQNNGVVDDSQLPKDRFSAERLKGVDSTLKIQPAKLEDSAVYLCASSSPYRGHEQYFGPGTRLTVT.

This clonotype appeared a few times. This chain joins TRBV7-9 and TRBJ2-7; D is tentatively TRBD1 or TRBD2 (7 bases each). Trimming cost V 0 bases and J 5 bases, with 20 bases left between them. Per the germline V gene, CDR1 is SEHNR and CDR2 is FQNEAQ (reference sequence). The length of the CDR3 is 17 residues. The CDR3 spells CASSLARTGVTSDEQYF. CDR3 bases: TGTGCCAGCAGCTTAGCCCGGACAGGTGTAACTAGCGACGAGCAGTACTTC.

There are many counts of this clonotype. This rearrangement joins TRBV20-1 to TRBJ2-1; TRBD1 agrees at 9 bases. CDR1 and CDR2 from the germline V gene are DFQATT and SNEGSKA (reference sequence). The CDR3 covers 14 residues. The trim removed 6 bases at V and 9 bases at J, leaving 12 bases unmatched. The chain's CDR3 is CSATGQGAGSEQFF. The CDR3 DNA reads TGCAGTGCAACGGGACAGGGAGCGGGTAGTGAGCAGTTCTTC.

V usage is TRBV6-6 and J usage is TRBJ2-2; 7 positions agree with TRBD2. Per the germline V gene, CDR1 is MNHNY and CDR2 is SVGAGI (reference sequence). The junction had 16 bases not matched to a gene; V was cut back by 10 bases and J by 5 bases. The CDR3 totals 16 residues. In DNA, the CDR3 is TGTGCCACTAGGGATCATAGCGGGCCAGGGACCGGGGAGCTGTTTTTT. It codes for CATRDHSGPGTGELFF.

The genes are TRBV9 and TRBJ1-1; D is ambiguous. V dropped 0 bases and J dropped 0 bases, with 9 bases sitting between them. This CDR3 is built from 15 residues. Germline CDR1 is SGDLS and CDR2 is YYNGEE. CDR3 amino acids: CASSVGPEVNTEAFF. The CDR3 nucleotides are TGTGCCAGCAGCGTAGGACCAGAAGTGAACACTGAAGCTTTCTTT. Full variable domain (outside the CDR3, taken from reference TRBV9 and TRBJ1-1): DSGVTQTPKHLITATGQRVTLRCSPRSGDLSVYWYQQSLDQGLQFLIQYYNGEERAKGNILERFSAQQFPDLHSELNLSSLELGDSALYFCASSVGPEVNTEAFFGQGTRLTVV.

This clonotype was counted at least ten times. V gene TRBV18 combines with J gene TRBJ2-3; D possibly matches TRBD1 or TRBD2 (5 bases each). Germline V gives CDR1 KGHSH, CDR2 LQKENI. This CDR3 has 16 amino acids. Trimming removed 5 bases at V and 3 bases at J, with 18 bases between. The CDR3 bases are TGTGCCAGCTCATCCGAAACCATGGGACCAACAGATACGCAGTATTTT. Translated, it gives CASSSETMGPTDTQYF.

V and J are TRBV7-9 and TRBJ2-3; 8 bases match TRBD2. The ends lost 1 base at V and 2 bases at J; junction bases unmatched: 5. CDR3 length: 16 amino acids. Germline V CDR1 and CDR2: SEHNR, FQNEAQ (reference sequence). This CDR3 reads CASSLDGGGITDTQYF. As DNA, the CDR3 is TGTGCCAGCAGCTTAGACGGCGGGGGGATCACAGATACGCAGTATTTT.

In this sample, this clonotype turned up a few times. The chain couples TRBV12-3 or TRBV12-4 to TRBJ2-7, with D maybe TRBD1 (6 bases). With 6 bases removed from V and 4 bases from J, the gap between germline ends came to 13 bases. This CDR3 has 13 residues. The CDR3 nucleotides are TGTGCCAGCAGCCCCGACAGGTTTTACGAGCAGTACTTC. It encodes CASSPDRFYEQYF.

This chain uses TRBV12-3 or TRBV12-4 with TRBJ2-3; D gene uncertain. The CDR3 is 16 residues long. V gave up 6 bases and J gave up 2 bases, with 18 bases separating them. The CDR3 protein is CASRRRVRWFTDTQYF. CDR3 in DNA: TGTGCCAGCAGGCGCCGTGTGAGGTGGTTCACAGATACGCAGTATTTT.

The chain is built from TRBV5-4 and TRBJ1-1; D possibly corresponds to TRBD1 (6 bases). The CDR3 sequence is 14 residues long. Germline CDR1 and CDR2: SGHNT and YYREEE (reference sequence). Trimming stripped 2 bases from V and 7 bases from J, with 15 bases between. The DNA of the CDR3 is TGTGCCAGCAGCTTACTCGGACAGCAGGATGAAGCTTTCTTT. Protein: CASSLLGQQDEAFF. Using reference TRBV5-4 and TRBJ1-1 for the parts outside the CDR3, the full variable domain is ETGVTQSPTHLIKTRGQQVTLRCSSQSGHNTVSWYQQALGQGPQFIFQYYREEENGRGNFPPRFSGLQFPNYSSELNVNALELDDSALYLCASSLLGQQDEAFFGQGTRLTVV.

The chain combines TRBV4-3 with TRBJ2-7, with D maybe TRBD2 (5 bases). The V end was cut by 0 bases, the J end by 5 bases, with 11 bases between. This CDR3 comprises 14 residues. The germline V gene encodes CDR1 LGHNA and CDR2 YSLEER. The chain's CDR3 is CASSQDGLWDEQYF. In nucleotides, the CDR3 is TGCGCCAGCAGCCAAGATGGACTCTGGGACGAGCAGTACTTC.

This clonotype was detected only a few times. The chain couples TRBV20-1 to TRBJ2-1; TRBD1 is a possible D gene (6 bases). The germline V gene has CDR1 DFQATT and CDR2 SNEGSKA (reference sequence). The CDR3 sequence is 13 residues long. Trimming pared 3 bases from V and 5 bases from J, leaving 11 bases between. The chain's CDR3 is CSASEQGDNEQFF. CDR3 in DNA: TGCAGTGCTAGTGAACAGGGAGACAATGAGCAGTTCTTC.

This clonotype was detected ten times or more. V is TRBV7-2 and J is TRBJ2-2, with 7 bases lining up with TRBD1. The germline V gene encodes CDR1 SGHTA and CDR2 FQGNSA. This CDR3 is built from 14 residues. After removal of 2 bases from V and 4 bases from J, the junction contained 1 base not matched to a gene. The CDR3: CASSLRQGTGELFF. DNA for the CDR3: TGTGCCAGCAGCTTAAGACAGGGCACCGGGGAGCTGTTTTTT.

The V call is TRBV27, the J call TRBJ2-3, with D hard to call. The CDR3 is 14 residues long. The V end was cut by 2 bases, the J end by 4 bases, with 10 bases between. CDR1 and CDR2 (germline): MNHEY, SMNVEV (reference sequence). The CDR3 loop is CASSLDALPDTQYF. The CDR3 DNA reads TGTGCCAGCAGTTTAGATGCGCTCCCAGATACGCAGTATTTT.

This clonotype appeared a few times. The chain uses TRBV7-9 and TRBJ1-1; 11 bases align to TRBD1. The CDR3 has 16 residues. The ends lost 5 bases at V and 3 bases at J; junction bases unmatched: 8. The germline V gene has CDR1 SEHNR and CDR2 FQNEAQ (reference sequence). The CDR3 nucleotides are TGTGCCAGCAGCCGAGAGGACAGGGGGCCGGACACTGAAGCTTTCTTT. Translating gives CASSREDRGPDTEAFF.

The V gene is TRBV2, the J gene TRBJ2-1; TRBD1 is a possible D gene (6 bases). Germline V CDR1 and CDR2: SNHLY, FYNNEI. V lost 8 bases and J 5 bases, leaving 19 bases between the germline ends. This CDR3 contains 15 residues. Written as DNA, the CDR3 is TGTGCCAGCGTACGAGGGGACATGCCTAACAATGAGCAGTTCTTC. Translation: CASVRGDMPNNEQFF.

Many counts were recorded for this clonotype. This sequence joins TRBV3-1 and TRBJ1-1, with a tentative D call TRBD1 (5 bases). Germline V gene lookup returns CDR1 LGHDT and CDR2 YNNKEL (reference sequence). The V end lost 2 bases, the J end lost 10 bases, and 14 bases lay between the germline ends. CDR3 length: 13 residues. In DNA, the CDR3 is TGTGCCAGCAGCCAAACGGGAGGGGCAGGAGCTTTCTTT. This translates into CASSQTGGAGAFF.

A few counts support this clonotype. The rearrangement joins TRBV3-2 to TRBJ2-7; the table's TRBD2 call for D was not verified on the DNA. TRBV3-2 is a pseudogene locus. CDR3 size: 18 residues. The CDR3 nucleotides read TGTGCCAGCAGCCAGTCGGGCACTCGTCGTCGTGTCTTCTGGGAGCAGTACTTC. Its protein is CASSQSGTRRRVFWEQYF.

The chain links TRBV5-6 to TRBJ2-7; 8 bases map to TRBD2. Germline lookup yields CDR1 SGHDT and CDR2 YYEEEE. V shed 4 bases, J shed 5 bases, and the junction held 11 bases outside the gene matches. The length of the CDR3 is 15 residues. The CDR3 spells CASSAPVSGMNEQYF. The CDR3 bases are TGTGCCAGCAGCGCTCCGGTTAGCGGGATGAACGAGCAGTACTTC.